Listed here are 3 T cell receptor beta chains from one sample, sequenced in a study of spatial heterogeneity in lung cancer. Whole-study results and caveats: In tumors, expanded intratumoral alpha and beta TCR counts tracked mutation counts.

These receptors have no known antigen. As to time point: sample taken at primary tumor resection. TCRdb independently ran MiXCR on the 5' RACE reads; one entry per CDR3 protein. The sample includes some 100,000 distinct CDR3 sequences, approximately 4.7% of them seen just once. Specimen: lung tumor tissue, collected at surgery. These receptors were taken from a male donor with early-stage non-small cell lung cancer.

There are a few counts of this clonotype. V is TRBV12-5 and J is TRBJ1-1; D is undetermined. Germline CDR1 reads LGHNT; CDR2 reads FRNRAP. The V end was cut by 0 bases, the J end by 11 bases, with 10 bases between. The CDR3 extends over 12 amino acids. The CDR3: CASGLVPSRAFF. CDR3 sequence (DNA): TGTGCTAGTGGTTTGGTACCATCGAGGGCTTTCTTT.

This clonotype was detected a few times. This chain connects TRBV7-2 to TRBJ1-1, with 10 bases identical to TRBD1. The CDR3 is 15 amino acids. With V trimmed by 6 bases and J by 5 bases, 9 bases remained unmatched. CDR1 is SGHTA and CDR2 is FQGNSA in the germline V gene. The chain's CDR3 is CASSNPPGQGTEAFF. The CDR3 DNA reads TGTGCCAGCAGTAATCCACCGGGACAGGGGACTGAAGCTTTCTTT. The full variable domain, rest sourced from reference TRBV7-2 and TRBJ1-1, is GAGVSQSPSNKVTEKGKDVELRCDPISGHTALYWYRQSLGQGLEFLIYFQGNSAPDKSGLPSDRFSAERTGGSVSTLTIQRTQQEDSAVYLCASSNPPGQGTEAFFGQGTRLTVV.

Many counts were recorded for this clonotype. This chain connects TRBV27 to TRBJ2-1, with 13 positions matching TRBD2. Germline CDR1 reads MNHEY; CDR2 reads SMNVEV (reference sequence). The CDR3 length is 15 residues. V dropped 5 bases and J dropped 7; count of bases not matched to a gene: 5. Written as DNA, the CDR3 is TGTGCCAGCAGTCCTGGGACTAGCGGGAATAATGAGCAGTTCTTC. This encodes CASSPGTSGNNEQFF.